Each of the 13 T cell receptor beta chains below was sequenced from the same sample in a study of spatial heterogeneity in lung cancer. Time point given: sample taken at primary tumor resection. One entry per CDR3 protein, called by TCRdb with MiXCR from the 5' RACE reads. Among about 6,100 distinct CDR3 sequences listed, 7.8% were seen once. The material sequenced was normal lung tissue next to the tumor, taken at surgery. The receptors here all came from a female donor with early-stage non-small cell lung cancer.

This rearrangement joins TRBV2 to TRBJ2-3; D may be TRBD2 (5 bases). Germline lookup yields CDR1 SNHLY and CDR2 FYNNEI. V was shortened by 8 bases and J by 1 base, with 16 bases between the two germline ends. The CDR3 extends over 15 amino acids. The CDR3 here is CASGETGFGTDTQYF. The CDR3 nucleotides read TGTGCCAGCGGAGAGACGGGGTTTGGCACAGATACGCAGTATTTT.

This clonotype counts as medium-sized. Written as DNA, the CDR3 is TGTGCCAGCAGTGAGAGGTCGGCTAACTATGGCTACACCTTC. Translating it yields CASSERSANYGYTF. The chain combines TRBV2 with TRBJ1-2; D unclear. The CDR3 totals 14 residues. From germline, CDR1 is SNHLY and CDR2 FYNNEI. V dropped 3 bases and J dropped 0 bases, with 8 bases sitting between them.

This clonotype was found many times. The CDR3 region has the DNA TGTGCCAGCAGCTTAGCGGGGCAGGGTGTAGGGACTGAAGCTTTCTTT. Its protein is CASSLAGQGVGTEAFF. The chain joins TRBV7-9 to TRBJ1-1; perhaps TRBD1 as D (5 bases). Trimming left V 0 bases short and J 5 bases short, with 16 bases between. The CDR3 is 16 amino acids. Germline CDR1 and CDR2: SEHNR and FQNEAQ (reference sequence).

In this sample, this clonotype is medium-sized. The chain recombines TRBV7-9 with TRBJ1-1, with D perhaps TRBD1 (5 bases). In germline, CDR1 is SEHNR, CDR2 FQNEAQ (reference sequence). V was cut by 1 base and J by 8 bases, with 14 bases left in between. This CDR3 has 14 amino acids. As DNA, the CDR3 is TGTGCCAGCAGCTTAGGAACAGGAAGATACGAAGCTTTCTTT. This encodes CASSLGTGRYEAFF.

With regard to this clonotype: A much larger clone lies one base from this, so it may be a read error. The CDR3 loop reads CSVSGATNYGYNF. CDR3 bases: TGCAGCGTTTCAGGGGCGACTAACTATGGCTACAACTTC. The chain recombines TRBV29-1 with TRBJ1-2; a weak D match, TRBD1 (6 bases). This CDR3 comprises 13 residues. Germline V gives CDR1 SQVTM, CDR2 ANQGSEA.

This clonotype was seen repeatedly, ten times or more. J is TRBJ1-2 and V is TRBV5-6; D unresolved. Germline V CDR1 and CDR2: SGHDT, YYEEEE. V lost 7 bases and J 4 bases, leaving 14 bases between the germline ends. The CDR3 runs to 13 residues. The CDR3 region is CASLRDVGYGYTF. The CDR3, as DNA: TGTGCCAGCCTACGAGATGTGGGCTATGGCTACACCTTC.

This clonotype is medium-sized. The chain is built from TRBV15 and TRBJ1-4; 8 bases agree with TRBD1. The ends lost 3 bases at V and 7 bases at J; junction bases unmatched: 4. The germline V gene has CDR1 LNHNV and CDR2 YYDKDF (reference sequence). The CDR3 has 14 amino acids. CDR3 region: CATSRDRATEKLFF. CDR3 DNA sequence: TGTGCCACCAGCAGGGACAGGGCGACTGAAAAACTGTTTTTT.

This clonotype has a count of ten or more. CDR3 in amino acids: CSVEVGQGANYGYTF. As DNA, the CDR3 is TGCAGCGTTGAAGTGGGACAGGGGGCCAACTATGGCTACACCTTC. The rearrangement joins TRBV29-1 to TRBJ1-2, with 12 positions matching TRBD1. Trimming cost V 1 base and J 2 bases; bases outside gene matches: 2. CDR3 size: 15 residues. Germline values: CDR1 SQVTM, CDR2 ANQGSEA.

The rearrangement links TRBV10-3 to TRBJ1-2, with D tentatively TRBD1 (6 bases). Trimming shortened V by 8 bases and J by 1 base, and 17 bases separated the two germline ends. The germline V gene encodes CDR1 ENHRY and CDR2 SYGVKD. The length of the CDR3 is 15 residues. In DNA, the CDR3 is TGTGCCATCGGGGACAAGAAATGGGATAACTATGGCTACACCTTC. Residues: CAIGDKKWDNYGYTF.

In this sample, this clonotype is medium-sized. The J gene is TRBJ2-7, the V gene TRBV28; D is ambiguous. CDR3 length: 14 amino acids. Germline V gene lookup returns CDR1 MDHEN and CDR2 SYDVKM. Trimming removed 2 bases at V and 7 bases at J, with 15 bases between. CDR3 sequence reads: CASSLAPELGEQYF. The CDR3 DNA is TGTGCCAGCAGTTTAGCGCCCGAACTTGGGGAGCAGTACTTC.

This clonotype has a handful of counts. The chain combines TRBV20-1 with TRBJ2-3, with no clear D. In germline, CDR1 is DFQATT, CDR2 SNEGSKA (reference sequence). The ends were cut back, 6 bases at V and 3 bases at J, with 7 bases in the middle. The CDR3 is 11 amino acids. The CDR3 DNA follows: TGCAGTGCCACCGGGACAGATACGCAGTATTTT. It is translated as CSATGTDTQYF.

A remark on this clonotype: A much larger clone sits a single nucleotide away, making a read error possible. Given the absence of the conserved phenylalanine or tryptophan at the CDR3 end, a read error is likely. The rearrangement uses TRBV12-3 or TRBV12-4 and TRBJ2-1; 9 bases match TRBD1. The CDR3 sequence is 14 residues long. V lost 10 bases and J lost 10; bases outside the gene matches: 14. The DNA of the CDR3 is TGTGCCACCAAGCCGGGACAGGGTGTTAGGGAGCAGTTCCTC. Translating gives CATKPGQGVREQFL.

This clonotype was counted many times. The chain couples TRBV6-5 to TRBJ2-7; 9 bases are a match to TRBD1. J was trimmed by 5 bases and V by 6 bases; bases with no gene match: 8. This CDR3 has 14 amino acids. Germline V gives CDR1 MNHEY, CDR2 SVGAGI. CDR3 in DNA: TGTGCCAGCAGCTCGGGACAGGGTTCTCACGAGCAGTACTTC. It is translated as CASSSGQGSHEQYF.